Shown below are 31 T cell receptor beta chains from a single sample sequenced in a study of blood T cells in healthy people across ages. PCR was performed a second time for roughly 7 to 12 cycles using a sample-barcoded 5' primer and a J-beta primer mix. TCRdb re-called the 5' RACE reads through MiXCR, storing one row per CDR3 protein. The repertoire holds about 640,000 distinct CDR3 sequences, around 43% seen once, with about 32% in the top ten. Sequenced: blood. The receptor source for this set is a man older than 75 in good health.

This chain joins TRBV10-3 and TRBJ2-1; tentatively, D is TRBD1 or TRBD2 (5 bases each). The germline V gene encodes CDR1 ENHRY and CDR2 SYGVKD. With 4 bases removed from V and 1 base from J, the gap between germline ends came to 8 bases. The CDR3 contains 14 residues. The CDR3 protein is CAISGGGSYNEQFF. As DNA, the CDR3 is TGTGCCATCAGTGGTGGGGGTTCCTACAATGAGCAGTTCTTC.

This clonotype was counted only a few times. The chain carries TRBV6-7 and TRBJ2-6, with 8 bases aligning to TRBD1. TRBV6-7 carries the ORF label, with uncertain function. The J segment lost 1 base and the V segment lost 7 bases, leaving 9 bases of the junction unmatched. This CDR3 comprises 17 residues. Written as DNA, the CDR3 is TGTGCCAGCAACAGGGACAGGAGCGGATCTGGGGCCAACGTCCTGACTTTC. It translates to CASNRDRSGSGANVLTF.

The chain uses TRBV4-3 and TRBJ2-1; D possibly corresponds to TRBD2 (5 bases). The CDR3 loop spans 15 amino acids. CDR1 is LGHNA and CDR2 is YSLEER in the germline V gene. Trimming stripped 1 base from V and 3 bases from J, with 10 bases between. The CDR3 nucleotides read TGCGCCAGCAGCCAAGCCTCCGAGGGCTACAATGAGCAGTTCTTC. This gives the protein CASSQASEGYNEQFF.

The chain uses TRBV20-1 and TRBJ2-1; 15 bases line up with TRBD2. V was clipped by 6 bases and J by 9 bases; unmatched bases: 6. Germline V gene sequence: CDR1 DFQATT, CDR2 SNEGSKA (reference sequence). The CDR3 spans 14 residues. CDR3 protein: CSAGGLAGGAEQFF. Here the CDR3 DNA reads TGCAGTGCGGGGGGACTAGCGGGGGGAGCTGAGCAGTTCTTC.

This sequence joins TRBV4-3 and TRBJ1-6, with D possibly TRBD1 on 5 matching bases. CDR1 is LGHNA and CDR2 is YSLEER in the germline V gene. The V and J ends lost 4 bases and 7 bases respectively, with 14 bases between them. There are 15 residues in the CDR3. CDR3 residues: CASSRGPGGNSPLHF. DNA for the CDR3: TGCGCCAGCAGCCGGGGACCGGGAGGCAATTCACCCCTCCACTTT.

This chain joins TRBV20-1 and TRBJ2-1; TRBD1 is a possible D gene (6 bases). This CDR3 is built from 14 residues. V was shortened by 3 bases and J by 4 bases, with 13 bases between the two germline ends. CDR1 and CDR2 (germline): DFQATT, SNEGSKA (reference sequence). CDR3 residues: CSASGQGRYNEQFF. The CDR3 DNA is TGCAGTGCTAGCGGGCAGGGGAGATACAATGAGCAGTTCTTC.

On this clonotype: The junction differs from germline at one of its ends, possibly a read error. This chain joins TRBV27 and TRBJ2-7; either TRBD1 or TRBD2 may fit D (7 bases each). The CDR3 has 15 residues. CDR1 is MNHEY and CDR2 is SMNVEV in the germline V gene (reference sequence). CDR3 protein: CANSPRQGGTYEQYF. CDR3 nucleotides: TGTGCCAACAGTCCCCGTCAGGGGGGGACCTACGAGCAGTACTTC.

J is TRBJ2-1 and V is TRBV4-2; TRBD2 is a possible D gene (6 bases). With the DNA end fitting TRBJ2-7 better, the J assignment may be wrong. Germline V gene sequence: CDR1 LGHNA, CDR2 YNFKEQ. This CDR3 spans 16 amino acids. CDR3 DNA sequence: TGTGCCAGCAGCCCTTATGCGGGAAGGGAGTACAATGAGCAGTACTTC. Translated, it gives CASSPYAGREYNEQYF.

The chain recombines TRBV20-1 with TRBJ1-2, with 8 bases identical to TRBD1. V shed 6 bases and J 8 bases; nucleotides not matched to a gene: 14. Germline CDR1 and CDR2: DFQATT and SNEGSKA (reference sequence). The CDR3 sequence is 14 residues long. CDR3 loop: CSAYLGQGAGGYTF. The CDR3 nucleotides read TGCAGTGCCTACCTCGGGCAGGGGGCTGGGGGCTACACCTTC.

The CDR3 bases are TGTGCCAGTAAACTAGCGGGACGCCACTCCTACGAGCAGTACTTC. It is translated as CASKLAGRHSYEQYF. The V call is TRBV6-2 or TRBV6-3, the J call TRBJ2-7, with 10 bases matching TRBD2. After removal of 9 bases from V and 0 bases from J, the junction contained 8 bases not matched to a gene. The CDR3 extends over 15 amino acids. From germline, CDR1 is MNHEY and CDR2 SVGEGT.

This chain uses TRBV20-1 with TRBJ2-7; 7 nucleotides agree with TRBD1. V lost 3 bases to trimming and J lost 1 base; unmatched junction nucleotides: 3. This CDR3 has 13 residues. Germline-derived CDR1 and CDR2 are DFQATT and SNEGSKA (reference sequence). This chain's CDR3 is CSASTGQSYEQYF. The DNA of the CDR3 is TGCAGTGCTAGTACGGGACAGTCCTACGAGCAGTACTTC.

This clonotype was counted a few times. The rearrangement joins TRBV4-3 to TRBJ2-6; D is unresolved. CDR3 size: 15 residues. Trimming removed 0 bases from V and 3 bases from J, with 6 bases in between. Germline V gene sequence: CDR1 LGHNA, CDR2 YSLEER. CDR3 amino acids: CASSQDGVGANVLTF. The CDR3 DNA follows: TGCGCCAGCAGCCAAGATGGGGTTGGGGCCAACGTCCTGACTTTC.

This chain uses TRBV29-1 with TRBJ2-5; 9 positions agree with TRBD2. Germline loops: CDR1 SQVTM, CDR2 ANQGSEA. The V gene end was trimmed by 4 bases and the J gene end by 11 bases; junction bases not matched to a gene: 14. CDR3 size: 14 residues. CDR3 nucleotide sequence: TGCAGCGTTGTACCTAGCGGGATCTACAATGAGCAGTACTTC. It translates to CSVVPSGIYNEQYF.

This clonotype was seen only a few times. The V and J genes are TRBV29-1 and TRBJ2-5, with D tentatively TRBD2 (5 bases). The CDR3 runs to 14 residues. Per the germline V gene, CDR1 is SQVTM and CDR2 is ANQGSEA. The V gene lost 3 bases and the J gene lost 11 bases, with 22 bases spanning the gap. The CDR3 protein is CSVDLGEKENEQYF. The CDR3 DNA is TGCAGCGTTGACCTCGGGGAGAAGGAGAATGAGCAGTACTTC.

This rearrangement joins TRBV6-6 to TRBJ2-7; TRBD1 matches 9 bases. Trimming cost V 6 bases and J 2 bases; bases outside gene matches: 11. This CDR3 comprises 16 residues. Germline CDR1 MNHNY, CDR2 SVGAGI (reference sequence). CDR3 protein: CASSSADRGIPYEQYF. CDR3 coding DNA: TGTGCCAGCAGCTCGGCCGACAGGGGGATCCCCTACGAGCAGTACTTC.

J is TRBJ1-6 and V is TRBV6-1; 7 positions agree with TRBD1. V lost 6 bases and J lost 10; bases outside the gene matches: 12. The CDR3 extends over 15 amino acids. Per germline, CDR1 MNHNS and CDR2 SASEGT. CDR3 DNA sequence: TGTGCCAGCAGCGAGAAGGACAGGTTGGGATCACCCCTCCACTTT. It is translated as CASSEKDRLGSPLHF.

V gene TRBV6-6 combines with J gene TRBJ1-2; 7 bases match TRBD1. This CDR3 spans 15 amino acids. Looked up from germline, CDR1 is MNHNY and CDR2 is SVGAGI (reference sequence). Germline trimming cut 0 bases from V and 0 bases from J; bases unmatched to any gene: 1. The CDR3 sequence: CASSYSGQPNYGYTF. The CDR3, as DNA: TGTGCCAGCAGTTACTCGGGACAGCCTAACTATGGCTACACCTTC.

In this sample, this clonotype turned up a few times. CDR3 residues: CASSRARTTYGYTF. DNA for the CDR3: TGTGCCAGCAGTCGCGCGCGGACAACCTATGGCTACACCTTC. V gene TRBV6-2 or TRBV6-3 combines with J gene TRBJ1-2; perhaps TRBD1 as D (5 bases). V lost 5 bases and J lost 4, with 14 bases in between. CDR1 and CDR2 (germline): MNHEY, SVGEGT. This CDR3 has 14 residues.

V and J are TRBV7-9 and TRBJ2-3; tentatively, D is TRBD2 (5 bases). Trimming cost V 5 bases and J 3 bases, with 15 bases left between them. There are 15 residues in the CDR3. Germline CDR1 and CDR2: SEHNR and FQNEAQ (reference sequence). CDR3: CASSRGRSGTDTQYF. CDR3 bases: TGTGCCAGCAGCCGGGGTCGGTCTGGGACAGATACGCAGTATTTT.

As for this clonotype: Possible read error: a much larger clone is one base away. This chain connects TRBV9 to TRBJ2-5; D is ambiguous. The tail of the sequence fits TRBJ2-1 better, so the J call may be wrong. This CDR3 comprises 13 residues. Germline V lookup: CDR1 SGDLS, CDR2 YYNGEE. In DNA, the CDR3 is TGTGCCAGCAGCGTAGCTGACGAAGAGACCCAGTTCTTC. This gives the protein CASSVADEETQFF.

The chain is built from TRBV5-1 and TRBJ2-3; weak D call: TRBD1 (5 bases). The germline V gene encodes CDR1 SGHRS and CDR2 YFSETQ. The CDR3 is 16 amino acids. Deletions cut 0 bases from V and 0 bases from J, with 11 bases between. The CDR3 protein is CASSLEGPKSTDTQYF. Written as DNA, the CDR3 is TGCGCCAGCAGCTTGGAGGGGCCTAAGAGCACAGATACGCAGTATTTT.

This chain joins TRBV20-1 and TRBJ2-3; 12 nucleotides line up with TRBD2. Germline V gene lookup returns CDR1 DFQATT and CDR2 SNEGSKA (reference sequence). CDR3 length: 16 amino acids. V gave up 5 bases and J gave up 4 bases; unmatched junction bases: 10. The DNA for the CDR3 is TGCAGTGCTCCCCACCCGACTAGCGGGGGCCCAGATACGCAGTATTTT. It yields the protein CSAPHPTSGGPDTQYF.

Here the CDR3 DNA reads TGTGCCAGCAGCTTAGCTCCGAGTGCAGGAAACATTCAGTACTTC. Translation: CASSLAPSAGNIQYF. The chain links TRBV7-6 to TRBJ2-7; no firm D call. The end of the DNA is better explained by TRBJ2-4, so the J call may be wrong. This CDR3 is built from 15 residues. Germline V CDR1 and CDR2: SGHVS, FNYEAQ.

CDR3 DNA: TGTGCCAGCAGCTCTCAAATAACTGAGCAGTTCTTC. Its protein product is CASSSQITEQFF. The chain recombines TRBV7-6 with TRBJ2-1, with D unclear. Trimming pared 4 bases from V and 9 bases from J, leaving 10 bases between. The CDR3 length is 12 residues. The V gene's germline CDR1 is SGHVS and CDR2 FNYEAQ.

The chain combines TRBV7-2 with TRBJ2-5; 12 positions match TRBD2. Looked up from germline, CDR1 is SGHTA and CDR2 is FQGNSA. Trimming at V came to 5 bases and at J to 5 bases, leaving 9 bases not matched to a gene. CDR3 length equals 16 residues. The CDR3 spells CASSAVLAGGGETQYF. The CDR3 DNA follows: TGTGCCAGCAGCGCCGTACTAGCGGGGGGCGGGGAGACCCAGTACTTC.

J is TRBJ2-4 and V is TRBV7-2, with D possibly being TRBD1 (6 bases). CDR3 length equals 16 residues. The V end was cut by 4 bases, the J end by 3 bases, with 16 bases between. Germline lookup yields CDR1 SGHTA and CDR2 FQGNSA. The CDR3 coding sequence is TGTGCCAGCAGCTCCACCTTGGACAGACTCAAAAACATTCAGTACTTC. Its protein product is CASSSTLDRLKNIQYF.

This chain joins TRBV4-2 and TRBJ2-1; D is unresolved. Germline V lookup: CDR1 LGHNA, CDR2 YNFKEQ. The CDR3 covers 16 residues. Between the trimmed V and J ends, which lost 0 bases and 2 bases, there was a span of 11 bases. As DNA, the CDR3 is TGTGCCAGCAGCCAAGAGGGTGGGCGTGCCTACAATGAGCAGTTCTTC. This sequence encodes CASSQEGGRAYNEQFF.

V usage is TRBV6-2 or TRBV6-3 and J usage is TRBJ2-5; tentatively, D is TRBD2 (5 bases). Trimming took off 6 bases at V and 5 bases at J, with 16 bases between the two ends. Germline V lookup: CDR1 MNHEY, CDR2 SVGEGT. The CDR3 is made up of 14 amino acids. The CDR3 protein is CASSSGSSTETQYF. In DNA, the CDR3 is TGTGCCAGCAGCTCGGGATCGTCTACGGAGACCCAGTACTTC.

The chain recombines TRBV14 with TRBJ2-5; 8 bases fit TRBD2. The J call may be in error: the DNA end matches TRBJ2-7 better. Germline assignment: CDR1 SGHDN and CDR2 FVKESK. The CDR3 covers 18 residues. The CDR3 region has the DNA TGTGCCAGCAGCCATCACCCAGCGGGAGCTCTGGCTTCCCACGAGCAGTACTTC. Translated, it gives CASSHHPAGALASHEQYF.

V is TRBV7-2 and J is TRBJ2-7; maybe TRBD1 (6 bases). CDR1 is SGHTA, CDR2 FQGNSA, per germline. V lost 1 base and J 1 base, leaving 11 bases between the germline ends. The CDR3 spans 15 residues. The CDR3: CASSLEGVLSYEQYF. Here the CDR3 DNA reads TGTGCCAGCAGCTTAGAGGGGGTTTTGTCCTACGAGCAGTACTTC.

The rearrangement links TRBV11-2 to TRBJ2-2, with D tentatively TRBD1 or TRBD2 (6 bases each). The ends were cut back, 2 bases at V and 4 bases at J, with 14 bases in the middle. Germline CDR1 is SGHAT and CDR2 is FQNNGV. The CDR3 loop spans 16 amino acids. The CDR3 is CASSLRGDMGTGELFF. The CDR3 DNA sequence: TGTGCCAGCAGCTTAAGGGGGGATATGGGCACCGGGGAGCTGTTTTTT. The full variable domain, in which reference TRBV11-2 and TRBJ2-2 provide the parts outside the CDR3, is EAGVAQSPRYKIIEKRQSVAFWCNPISGHATLYWYQQILGQGPKLLIQFQNNGVVDDSQLPKDRFSAERLKGVDSTLKIQPAKLEDSAVYLCASSLRGDMGTGELFFGEGSRLTVL.